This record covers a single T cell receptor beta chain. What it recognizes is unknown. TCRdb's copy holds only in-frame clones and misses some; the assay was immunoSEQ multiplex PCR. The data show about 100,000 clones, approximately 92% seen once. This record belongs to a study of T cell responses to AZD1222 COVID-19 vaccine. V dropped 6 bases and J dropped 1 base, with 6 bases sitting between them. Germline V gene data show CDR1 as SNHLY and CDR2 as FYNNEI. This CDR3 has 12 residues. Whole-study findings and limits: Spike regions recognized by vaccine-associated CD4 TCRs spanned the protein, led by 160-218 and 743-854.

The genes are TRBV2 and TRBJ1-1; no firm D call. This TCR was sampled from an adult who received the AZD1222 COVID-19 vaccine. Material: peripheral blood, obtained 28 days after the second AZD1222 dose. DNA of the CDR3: TGTGCCAGCAGGGATCCGAACACTGAAGCTTTCTTT. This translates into CASRDPNTEAFF.